The 32 T cell receptor beta chains reported below all come from one sample, sequenced in a study of Tregs in tolerant kidney transplant recipients. Some clones are missing from TCRdb's copy, which holds only in-frame ones; the method was immunoSEQ multiplex PCR. The repertoire holds about 8,300 clones, with around a third as singletons. After roughly six days with irradiated graft donor PBMCs, CFSE-labeled recipient PBMCs were FACS-sorted. These TCRs' antigens remain unknown. The sample here was CD8+ T cells from blood cultured with allogeneic cells, taken before the transplant. These receptor sequences come from a human patient who received a combined kidney and bone marrow transplant.

The V and J genes are TRBV7-3 and TRBJ1-1; possibly TRBD1 for D (5 bases). This CDR3 spans 15 amino acids. Germline CDR1 SGHTA, CDR2 FQGTGA. Trimming removed 5 bases at V and 0 bases at J, with 13 bases between. The CDR3 region is CASSGALGLNTEAFF. The DNA for the CDR3 is TGTGCCAGCAGCGGGGCTTTGGGCCTGAACACTGAAGCTTTCTTT.

This chain uses TRBV11-2 with TRBJ1-2; no clear D gene. This CDR3 has 13 amino acids. Germline CDR1 is SGHAT and CDR2 is FQNNGV. V was trimmed by 5 bases and J by 1 base, leaving 8 bases between them. The CDR3 is CASSTRSNYGYTF. The CDR3 coding sequence is TGTGCCAGCAGCACAAGGAGTAACTATGGCTACACCTTC.

The sample holds a few counts of this clone. V usage is TRBV7-3 and J usage is TRBJ2-1; possible D gene TRBD2, 5 bases. Trimming removed 5 bases from V and 2 bases from J, with 16 bases in between. The germline gives CDR1 SGHTA, CDR2 FQGTGA. The length of the CDR3 is 16 residues. The CDR3 bases are TGTGCCAGCAGCCTAGCCCTGGACGGGGCCTACAATGAGCAGTTCTTC. Encoded protein: CASSLALDGAYNEQFF.

V is TRBV6-6 and J is TRBJ2-1, with 8 nucleotides matching TRBD2. The germline CDR1 and CDR2 sequences are MNHNY and SVGAGI (reference sequence). With 8 bases clipped from V and 5 bases from J, the junction kept 5 bases outside the gene matches. This CDR3 has 13 residues. CDR3 coding DNA: TGTGCCAGCCGACTAGCGCTACACAATGAGCAGTTCTTC. Protein sequence: CASRLALHNEQFF.

This clone is judged medium-sized. J is TRBJ1-1 and V is TRBV2; 7 nucleotides line up with TRBD1. Trimming cost V 8 bases and J 4 bases; bases outside gene matches: 7. The CDR3 runs to 13 residues. The germline CDR1 and CDR2 sequences are SNHLY and FYNNEI. For the CDR3, the DNA is TGTGCCAGCTCCGCAGGGGGACTCACTGAAGCTTTCTTT. Protein sequence: CASSAGGLTEAFF.

This clone is termed large (0.1 to 1%). The CDR3 DNA reads TGTGCCAGCAGTTTGAGCACAACAGGGTTCGAGCAGTACTTC. It is translated as CASSLSTTGFEQYF. V gene TRBV27 combines with J gene TRBJ2-7, with D perhaps TRBD1 (6 bases). V was pared by 3 bases and J by 6 bases, with 15 bases between. The CDR3 is 14 residues long. The germline CDR1 and CDR2 sequences are MNHEY and SMNVEV (reference sequence).

This clone was picked up a small number of times. The genes are TRBV11-3 and TRBJ2-7, with 10 bases identical to TRBD2. V lost 1 base to trimming and J lost 3 bases; unmatched junction nucleotides: 9. Germline-derived CDR1 and CDR2 are SGHNT and YENEEA. CDR3 length equals 17 residues. The CDR3 coding sequence is TGTGCCAGCAGCTTAGCCCCCGGACTAGCGGTCTACTACGAGCAGTACTTC. Amino acids: CASSLAPGLAVYYEQYF. Filled out from reference TRBV11-3 and TRBJ2-7, the complete variable domain reads EAGVVQSPRYKIIEKKQPVAFWCNPISGHNTLYWYLQNLGQGPELLIRYENEEAVDDSQLPKDRFSAERLKGVDSTLKIQPAELGDSAVYLCASSLAPGLAVYYEQYFGPGTRLTVT.

This clone counts as medium-sized (0.01 to 0.1%). As DNA, the CDR3 is TGTGCCAGCAGCTTAACAGGGACGGCTGAAGCTTTCTTT. Translated: CASSLTGTAEAFF. The rearrangement joins TRBV7-9 to TRBJ1-1; D possibly corresponds to TRBD1 (6 bases). The CDR3 extends over 13 amino acids. The V gene lost 2 bases and the J gene lost 6 bases, with 10 bases spanning the gap. Germline V gene data show CDR1 as SEHNR and CDR2 as FQNEAQ (reference sequence).

There are a few counts of this clone. The chain recombines TRBV27 with TRBJ2-1; 8 bases map to TRBD1. Germline V gives CDR1 MNHEY, CDR2 SMNVEV (reference sequence). V was pared by 2 bases and J by 7 bases, with 4 bases of the junction left unmatched. The CDR3 spans 14 residues. Here the CDR3 reads CASSLSRGQNEQFF. The CDR3 bases are TGTGCCAGCAGTTTAAGCAGGGGGCAAAATGAGCAGTTCTTC.

By proportion, this clone is medium-sized. The J gene is TRBJ1-2, the V gene TRBV28; TRBD1 matches at 8 bases. CDR1 MDHEN and CDR2 SYDVKM come from the germline V gene. V lost 2 bases, J lost 6 bases, and 5 bases stayed unmatched. This CDR3 region has 14 residues. CDR3 region: CASSLQGARNGYTF. The CDR3 DNA sequence: TGTGCCAGCAGTTTACAGGGGGCGAGGAATGGCTACACCTTC.

V is TRBV6-5 and J is TRBJ2-7, with D tentatively TRBD2 (6 bases). This CDR3 spans 14 amino acids. Germline-derived CDR1 and CDR2 are MNHEY and SVGAGI. With 6 bases removed from V and 4 bases from J, the gap between germline ends came to 16 bases. CDR3 loop: CASSPLREIYEQYF. CDR3 sequence (DNA): TGTGCCAGCAGCCCCCTCCGGGAGATATACGAGCAGTACTTC.

This clone turned up a few times. The chain is built from TRBV7-6 and TRBJ2-2, with 16 nucleotides matching TRBD2. With V trimmed by 5 bases and J by 1 base, 4 bases remained unmatched. In germline, CDR1 is SGHVS, CDR2 FNYEAQ. The CDR3 runs 18 residues. The CDR3 region is CASSPGLAGGKNTGELFF. The DNA of the CDR3 is TGTGCCAGCAGCCCGGGACTAGCGGGGGGGAAGAACACCGGGGAGCTGTTTTTT.

The chain couples TRBV4-1 to TRBJ2-3; the match to TRBD1 covers 7 bases. CDR1 is MGHRA and CDR2 is YSYEKL in the germline V gene. J lost 3 bases, V lost 2 bases, and 14 bases had no gene match. CDR3 size: 18 residues. DNA for the CDR3: TGCGCCAGCAGCCAACTGCTACAGGGGATGGGTGGTACAGATACGCAGTATTTT. Translating it yields CASSQLLQGMGGTDTQYF.

Concerning this clone itself: The junction and the germline gene differ at one end; a read error may be behind it. The sample holds other DNA sequences that translate to the same CDR3. The rearrangement uses TRBV19 and TRBJ1-6; tentatively, D is TRBD1 (6 bases). Germline CDR1 and CDR2: LNHDA and SQIVND (reference sequence). This CDR3 is built from 17 residues. The CDR3 sequence is CASTADSFFGHNSPLHF. The CDR3 nucleotides are TGTGCCAGTACCGCGGACAGTTTTTTTGGCCATAATTCCCCCCTCCACTTT.

This clone has more than one count but fewer than ten. The chain joins TRBV7-3 to TRBJ1-1; D gene ambiguous. Germline-derived CDR1 and CDR2 are SGHTA and FQGTGA. The V gene lost 5 bases and the J gene lost 4 bases, with 8 bases spanning the gap. The CDR3 is made up of 12 amino acids. CDR3 sequence: CASSRPGTEAFF. The CDR3 nucleotides are TGTGCCAGCAGCCGCCCGGGCACTGAAGCTTTCTTT.

The rearrangement links TRBV9 to TRBJ2-7; D unresolved. This CDR3 region has 12 residues. V was trimmed by 5 bases and J by 0 bases, leaving 6 bases between them. Per the germline V gene, CDR1 is SGDLS and CDR2 is YYNGEE. CDR3 protein: CASRPYSYEQYF. In nucleotides, the CDR3 is TGTGCCAGCAGACCCTACTCCTACGAGCAGTACTTC.

This clone showed up just a few times. Other DNA sequences in the sample encode the same CDR3. This chain joins TRBV10-3 and TRBJ2-2; 12 bases match TRBD2. With 0 bases clipped from V and 5 bases from J, the junction kept 4 bases outside the gene matches. Looked up from germline, CDR1 is ENHRY and CDR2 is SYGVKD. The CDR3 has 17 residues. CDR3 region: CAISESTSGGLTGELFF. For the CDR3, the DNA is TGTGCCATCAGTGAGTCCACTAGCGGGGGGTTGACCGGGGAGCTGTTTTTT.

Sample share makes this clone medium-sized. The chain is built from TRBV7-6 and TRBJ2-1; 10 bases are a match to TRBD2. The CDR3 is 17 residues long. Trimming removed 6 bases from V and 0 bases from J; junction bases left unmatched: 8. The germline V gene has CDR1 SGHVS and CDR2 FNYEAQ. CDR3 protein: CASRPSGSVGSYNEQFF. The CDR3 DNA is TGTGCCAGCAGACCTAGCGGGAGCGTTGGCTCCTACAATGAGCAGTTCTTC. The complete variable domain, with remaining parts taken from reference TRBV7-6 and TRBJ2-1, reads GAGVSQSPRYKVTKRGQDVALRCDPISGHVSLYWYRQALGQGPEFLTYFNYEAQQDKSGLPNDRFSAERPEGSISTLTIQRTEQRDSAMYRCASRPSGSVGSYNEQFFGPGTRLTVL.

This clone was detected a few times. The rearrangement joins TRBV20-1 to TRBJ1-1; no definite D call. The CDR3 loop spans 11 amino acids. The V gene lost 5 bases and the J gene lost 6 bases, with 10 bases spanning the gap. CDR1 is DFQATT and CDR2 is SNEGSKA in the germline V gene (reference sequence). As DNA, the CDR3 is TGCAGTGCTCGGAGGGCGGCTGAAGCTTTCTTT. Its translation: CSARRAAEAFF.

V is TRBV4-1 and J is TRBJ2-7; 15 bases are a match to TRBD2. The CDR3 has 17 amino acids. With V trimmed by 4 bases and J by 4 bases, 8 bases remained unmatched. Per the germline V gene, CDR1 is MGHRA and CDR2 is YSYEKL. DNA of the CDR3: TGCGCCAGCAGCCTTGGACTAGCGGGAGGGCTTTTGTACGAGCAGTACTTC. Protein product: CASSLGLAGGLLYEQYF.

V is TRBV11-2 and J is TRBJ2-7, with 7 bases identical to TRBD1. The V gene's germline CDR1 is SGHAT and CDR2 FQNNGV. V shed 5 bases and J 7 bases; nucleotides not matched to a gene: 14. The CDR3 contains 15 residues. CDR3 in DNA: TGTGCCAGCAGCGCCTGGGACAGTCCCCCGGGAGAGCAGTACTTC. Encoded protein: CASSAWDSPPGEQYF.

The V gene is TRBV11-2, the J gene TRBJ1-2; 9 bases agree with TRBD1. This CDR3 is 13 amino acids long. V shed 8 bases, J shed 5 bases, and the junction held 6 bases outside the gene matches. Per the germline V gene, CDR1 is SGHAT and CDR2 is FQNNGV. CDR3 sequence: CASAPGTGYGYTF. In nucleotides, the CDR3 is TGTGCCAGCGCCCCCGGGACAGGGTATGGCTACACCTTC.

Only a few counts were recorded for this clone. The chain is built from TRBV4-1 and TRBJ2-5, with TRBD2 matching over 10 bases. Looked up from germline, CDR1 is MGHRA and CDR2 is YSYEKL. V shed 0 bases and J 4 bases; nucleotides not matched to a gene: 2. This CDR3 is built from 15 residues. DNA for the CDR3: TGCGCCAGCAGCCAAGAACGGACTAGCGGAGAGACCCAGTACTTC. It translates to CASSQERTSGETQYF.

Comment on this clone: Other DNA sequences within the sample encode an identical CDR3. V gene TRBV7-3 combines with J gene TRBJ2-1; 7 nucleotides match TRBD2. Germline CDR1 reads SGHTA; CDR2 reads FQGTGA. V trimming: 1 base; J trimming: 6 bases; junction bases outside the gene matches: 9. This CDR3 contains 16 residues. The CDR3 region is CASSLIGGRAANEQFF. The CDR3 nucleotides are TGTGCCAGCAGCTTAATAGGCGGGAGAGCCGCCAATGAGCAGTTCTTC.

This sequence joins TRBV10-2 and TRBJ2-2; D perhaps matches TRBD1 (7 bases). Trimming shortened V by 6 bases and J by 5 bases, and 13 bases separated the two germline ends. Germline V gene sequence: CDR1 WSHSY, CDR2 SAAADI. The CDR3 length is 14 residues. This CDR3 is CASRSRGETGELFF. The CDR3 coding sequence is TGCGCCAGCAGGTCCAGGGGGGAAACCGGGGAGCTGTTTTTT.

The CDR3 coding sequence is TGTGCCAGCTCCCCTCCAGATACGCAGTATTTT. Translating it yields CASSPPDTQYF. The genes are TRBV18 and TRBJ2-3; the D is unclear. The CDR3 is 11 amino acids. Between the trimmed V and J ends, which lost 6 bases and 4 bases, there was a span of 5 bases. Germline CDR1 KGHSH, CDR2 LQKENI.

The V gene is TRBV27, the J gene TRBJ1-1; 8 bases are shared with TRBD1. The CDR3 spans 14 residues. CDR1 and CDR2 (germline): MNHEY, SMNVEV (reference sequence). J gave up 4 bases and V 8 bases, and 9 bases lay outside the gene matches. The CDR3 bases are TGTGCCAGCGGCGCGACAGGGGCGGCCACTGAAGCTTTCTTT. Its translation: CASGATGAATEAFF.

The chain is built from TRBV5-1 and TRBJ2-7; the D gene is possibly TRBD2 (5 bases). Germline lookup yields CDR1 SGHRS and CDR2 YFSETQ. The CDR3 has 17 amino acids. With 4 bases removed from V and 4 bases from J, the gap between germline ends came to 24 bases. The CDR3 spells CASSQSPGSGGRYEQYF. The CDR3, as DNA: TGCGCCAGCAGCCAAAGCCCGGGCAGCGGAGGTAGATACGAGCAGTACTTC.

This clone was seen only once. The V and J genes are TRBV6-1 and TRBJ2-1; D remains unclear. The CDR3 length is 14 residues. Germline lookup yields CDR1 MNHNS and CDR2 SASEGT. With 6 bases removed from V and 4 bases from J, the gap between germline ends came to 13 bases. In DNA form, the CDR3 reads TGTGCCAGCAGGCCCTTCTCGGTATACAATGAGCAGTTCTTC. This sequence encodes CASRPFSVYNEQFF.

This clone counts as medium-sized. This chain connects TRBV4-1 to TRBJ1-1; no clear D. The V end was cut by 3 bases, the J end by 4 bases, with 15 bases between. CDR1 MGHRA and CDR2 YSYEKL come from the germline V gene. The CDR3 has 15 residues. For the CDR3, the DNA is TGCGCCAGCAGCCACGGAGGGAGAGGTGGCACTGAAGCTTTCTTT. Its translation is CASSHGGRGGTEAFF.

This clone was observed a few times. The chain recombines TRBV27 with TRBJ2-1, with TRBD2 identical over 10 bases. The CDR3 runs 15 residues. Germline loops: CDR1 MNHEY, CDR2 SMNVEV (reference sequence). V shed 2 bases and J 6 bases; nucleotides not matched to a gene: 4. The CDR3 nucleotides are TGTGCCAGCAGTTTAATGGCTAGCGGGGGCAATGAGCAGTTCTTC. Amino acids: CASSLMASGGNEQFF.

There are a few counts of this clone. The chain links TRBV4-1 to TRBJ2-3; perhaps TRBD1 as D (5 bases). CDR1 and CDR2 from the germline V gene are MGHRA and YSYEKL. The CDR3 extends over 14 amino acids. V lost 4 bases, J lost 1 base, and 9 bases lay in between. The CDR3: CASSPGLGTDTQYF. The CDR3 region has the DNA TGCGCCAGCAGCCCAGGGTTGGGCACAGATACGCAGTATTTT.